These T cell receptor beta chains were read from a single sample in a study of post-analysis software for immune sequencing data. Each CDR3 protein gets one entry after TCRdb re-called the PCR reads with MiXCR. Of about 820,000 distinct CDR3 sequences listed, under 70% are singletons. Sequences were obtained from blood. All receptors come from a girl under 18 with multiple sclerosis. The CDR3 runs from the conserved cysteine through the conserved F or W. A D gene is named only where the DNA matches it firmly. For some rows the clone size is stated as once, few or many, or as a class when expanded; others skip it.

size,D,J,V,CDR3,DNA
once,TRBD2,TRBJ2-4,TRBV20-1,CSAYRTGRGVYF,TGCAGTGCTTACCGAACAGGGCGGGGGGTGTACTTC
few,NA,TRBJ2-3,TRBV12-3/TRBV12-4,CASSFKWEADTQYF,TGTGCCAGCAGTTTTAAGTGGGAGGCAGATACGCAGTATTTT
NA,TRBD2,TRBJ2-3,TRBV3-1,CASSTSGGAPDTQYF,TGTGCCAGCAGCACCAGCGGGGGGGCCCCAGATACGCAGTATTTT
NA,TRBD1,TRBJ2-5,TRBV5-1,CASIEGTGGGETQYF,TGCGCCAGCATCGAGGGGACAGGGGGCGGAGAGACCCAGTACTTC
few,NA,TRBJ1-5,TRBV6-5,CASSDRWSNQPQHF,TGTGCCAGCAGTGACCGTTGGAGCAATCAGCCCCAGCATTTT
NA,NA,TRBJ2-1,TRBV29-1,CSARMSQINEQFF,TGCAGCGCACGAATGTCGCAAATAAATGAGCAGTTCTTC
NA,TRBD1,TRBJ1-5,TRBV12-3/TRBV12-4,CASSFTGDNQPQHF,TGTGCCAGCAGTTTTACAGGGGACAATCAGCCCCAGCATTTT
NA,TRBD2,TRBJ2-3,TRBV7-6,CASSGRAGGSMTDTQYF,TGTGCCAGCAGCGGTCGGGCGGGAGGTTCTATGACGGATACGCAGTATTTT
few,NA,TRBJ1-2,TRBV12-3/TRBV12-4,CASSLGGGTGGYTF,TGTGCCAGCAGTTTAGGCGGCGGAACGGGAGGCTACACCTTC
few,NA,TRBJ2-1,TRBV20-1,CSARSFSYNEQFF,TGCAGTGCTAGATCCTTCTCCTACAATGAGCAGTTCTTC
NA,NA,TRBJ2-6,TRBV4-1,CASSQDYAHRSSSGANVLTF,TGCGCCAGCAGCCAAGATTACGCCCACCGCTCCAGCTCTGGGGCCAACGTCCTGACTTTC
few,TRBD2,TRBJ2-2,TRBV11-2,CASRPSGPNTGELFF,TGTGCCAGCAGGCCTAGCGGGCCCAACACCGGGGAGCTGTTTTTT
NA,NA,TRBJ2-3,TRBV5-1,CASSLRPGSSTDTQYF,TGCGCCAGCAGCTTGAGGCCGGGGTCTAGCACAGATACGCAGTATTTT
few,NA,TRBJ2-7,TRBV15,CATSPPQGSYEQYF,TGTGCCACCAGCCCCCCCCAGGGGTCCTACGAGCAGTACTTC
NA,NA,TRBJ1-2,TRBV10-3,CATTPFGNNDNYGYTF,TGTGCCACCACGCCATTTGGGAATAACGATAACTATGGCTACACCTTC